Described below is a single T cell receptor (beta chain) sequence and its context. Which antigen it targets is not known. The record has no base qualities; no much larger clone is one base away. Including the terminal cysteine and phenylalanine, the CDR3 comprises 17 residues. The CDR3 DNA has 51 bases and is translated from base 1. The junction carries 17 bases between V and J, which are trimmed by 1 base and 3 bases respectively. From a lookup of the germline V gene, CDR1 and CDR2 are SGHRS and YFSETQ. This record comes from a study of blood T cell repertoires in COVID-19 (TCRdb year 2020). With regard to the full study: The collaborator samples originated in the United States, Italy and Spain and spanned the acute and convalescent phases of COVID-19. The repertoires were released in a freely available public database meant as a resource for research on the immune response to SARS-CoV-2. Samples were obtained from the ongoing ImmuneRACE study (first 160 participants) and from about 1,300 subjects provided by 6 global collaborators. The material from the prospective study consisted of cDNA or gDNA derived from T cells, B-cell-depleted T cells, or PBMCs. HLA class I and class II types, where available, came from metadata supplied by the sample provider rather than from assay-based typing. Sample metadata almost always included a de-identified subject ID, COVID-19 status, age in years and sex. The dataset comprised deeply sampled blood TCRbeta repertoires from subjects exposed to, actively infected with, or recovered from COVID-19. Overall study outcomes, separate from this receptor: The quantity of clinical and demographic metadata differed by source and by participant and was supplied without curation.

Collaborating institutions collected whole blood in K2EDTA tubes following their own protocols. For TCRbeta analysis, collaborator samples were shipped as frozen whole blood, as isolated PBMCs, or as DNA extracted from either sample type. TCRbeta CDR3 regions were amplified from genomic DNA using the immunoSEQ Assay, a bias-controlled multiplex PCR. In the authors' own workflow: Nucleated cell counts per sample were estimated from amplification of reference gene primers within the assay. To quantify the absolute abundance of each unique TCRbeta CDR3 rearrangement, sequence reads were collapsed and filtered. For each sample, productive Simpson clonality was calculated as the square root of Simpson's diversity index across productive rearrangements. Here the immuneACCESS table is served through TCRdb, limited to in-frame sequences with V and J called. Missing clones are a known gap in these copies; in checked studies unresolved V genes cover under half, and the rest lacks a known reason. The V and J calls and clone size were taken over from that table, and D and trimming were inferred from the DNA. The sample records roughly 71,000 clones, around 85% of which are singletons. Approximately 23% of the sample lies in the top ten.

The rearrangement joined TRBV5-1 to TRBJ2-1; possibly the D gene is TRBD2, per 5 matching bases. The clonotype comes from a man aged 45 to 65 with acute or convalescent COVID-19. The sequenced sample was peripheral blood. The CDR3 protein sequence reads: CASSLPADAGSYNEQFF. The base sequence is TGCGCCAGCAGCTTGCCCGCCGACGCGGGTAGCTACAATGAGCAGTTCTTC.